A single sample is the source of the 4 T cell receptor beta chains below, sequenced in a study of blood T cell repertoires in COVID-19. Method: immunoSEQ multiplex PCR; TCRdb's copy keeps in-frame clones and lacks some. The sample records roughly 26,000 clones, approximately 93% being singletons. Sequencing was carried out using peripheral blood. Receptor source: a human donor with active COVID-19. The donor label of this sample is uncertain.

V gene TRBV5-1 combines with J gene TRBJ2-3, with D possibly TRBD2 on 6 matching bases. Germline CDR1 and CDR2: SGHRS and YFSETQ. The CDR3 has 16 amino acids. V was pared by 0 bases and J by 2 bases, with 13 bases between. The CDR3 DNA reads as TGCGCCAGCAGCTTGGGGCTAGCGACCGACACAGATACGCAGTATTTT. It translates to CASSLGLATDTDTQYF.

CDR3 DNA: TGTGCCAGCAGCTTAGCGACCCGACTGGGTTATGAGCAGTTCTTC. This gives the protein CASSLATRLGYEQFF. The chain joins TRBV7-2 to TRBJ2-1; D not certain. Trimming cost V 0 bases and J 8 bases, with 14 bases left between them. Germline values: CDR1 SGHTA, CDR2 FQGNSA. CDR3 size: 15 residues.

This clone was counted once. The chain recombines TRBV6-5 with TRBJ2-3; 7 bases map to TRBD2. Germline-derived CDR1 and CDR2 are MNHEY and SVGAGI. CDR3 length equals 14 residues. Trimming took 5 bases from V and 3 from J; bases not matched to a gene: 5. The CDR3 loop is CASSPWGGTDTQYF. The CDR3 DNA follows: TGTGCCAGCAGTCCCTGGGGGGGAACAGATACGCAGTATTTT.

CDR3 sequence: CASSSERRTLYEQYF. The CDR3 coding sequence is TGTGCCAGCAGTTCAGAGCGGAGGACCCTCTACGAGCAGTACTTC. The rearrangement joins TRBV11-2 to TRBJ2-7; perhaps TRBD2 as D (5 bases). CDR3 length: 15 amino acids. V was shortened by 6 bases and J by 3 bases, with 18 bases between the two germline ends. Germline V gives CDR1 SGHAT, CDR2 FQNNGV.